A single sample gave rise to the 14 T cell receptor beta chains below, sequenced in a study of CD8 T cells in ankylosing spondylitis. These receptors' targets are unknown. General observations from the study: A TCR beta motif of 8 or 9 highly homologous variants appeared characteristic of ankylosing spondylitis blood.

Each CDR3 protein gets one entry after TCRdb re-called the 5' RACE reads with MiXCR. The repertoire holds more than 500,000 distinct CDR3 sequences, with over 4% as singletons. The specimen was blood, either unsorted or a sorted T cell fraction (not recorded which). The receptors here all came from a male donor with ankylosing spondylitis.

This clonotype was observed at least ten times. The gene calls are TRBV4-3 and TRBJ1-2; 8 bases are a match to TRBD1. The CDR3 contains 13 residues. Germline V gene sequence: CDR1 LGHNA, CDR2 YSLEER. The J segment lost 8 bases and the V segment lost 3 bases, leaving 5 bases of the junction unmatched. CDR3 sequence reads: CASSQNRGGGYTF. CDR3 DNA: TGCGCCAGCAGCCAGAACAGGGGGGGAGGCTACACCTTC.

This clonotype was found many times. This chain joins TRBV7-9 and TRBJ1-2; D may be TRBD1 (5 bases). V lost 2 bases and J lost 6, with 13 bases in between. From germline, CDR1 is SEHNR and CDR2 FQNEAQ (reference sequence). The CDR3 totals 14 residues. CDR3: CASSLQGRGDGYTF. CDR3 in DNA: TGTGCCAGCAGCTTACAGGGCCGGGGGGATGGCTACACCTTC.

This clonotype was found many times. This rearrangement joins TRBV28 to TRBJ1-2, with TRBD1 matching 10 bases. The trim removed 5 bases at V and 4 bases at J, leaving 7 bases unmatched. Germline CDR1 MDHEN, CDR2 SYDVKM. The CDR3 is 15 residues long. The CDR3 coding sequence is TGTGCCAGCAGTGTAGACAGGGGGCGCGCCTATGGCTACACCTTC. Translated: CASSVDRGRAYGYTF.

The table lists this clonotype with many counts. The chain is built from TRBV6-1 and TRBJ2-6; D is perhaps TRBD1 (6 bases). Germline CDR1 and CDR2: MNHNS and SASEGT. The V end was cut by 6 bases, the J end by 2 bases, with 11 bases between. The CDR3 runs 15 residues. CDR3 in DNA: TGTGCCAGCAGAAGGACAGTTGCTGGGGCCAACGTCCTGACTTTC. Residues: CASRRTVAGANVLTF.

The J gene is TRBJ2-3, the V gene TRBV15; TRBD2 agrees at 14 bases. Looked up from germline, CDR1 is LNHNV and CDR2 is YYDKDF (reference sequence). J was trimmed by 4 bases and V by 4 bases; bases with no gene match: 7. The CDR3 sequence is 17 residues long. CDR3 in amino acids: CATSTRTSGGWADTQYF. In nucleotides, the CDR3 is TGTGCCACCAGCACCCGGACTAGCGGGGGGTGGGCAGATACGCAGTATTTT.

This clonotype was counted at least ten times. This chain connects TRBV20-1 to TRBJ2-1; 7 bases fit TRBD2. The germline V gene has CDR1 DFQATT and CDR2 SNEGSKA (reference sequence). The CDR3 spans 15 residues. V was pared by 3 bases and J by 4 bases, with 9 bases of the junction left unmatched. The CDR3: CSASLGGSWYNEQFF. Here the CDR3 DNA reads TGCAGTGCTAGCTTAGGCGGGAGCTGGTACAATGAGCAGTTCTTC.

The gene calls are TRBV27 and TRBJ1-5; TRBD1 aligns across 8 bases. The CDR3 runs 12 residues. Trimming removed 7 bases from V and 13 bases from J; junction bases left unmatched: 9. CDR1 is MNHEY and CDR2 is SMNVEV in the germline V gene (reference sequence). This CDR3 reads CASMTGAYPQHF. The CDR3 DNA sequence: TGTGCCAGCATGACAGGGGCTTACCCTCAGCATTTT.

This clonotype occurred many times. The chain uses TRBV6-4 and TRBJ1-1; D not resolved. This CDR3 contains 13 residues. Trimming removed 4 bases from V and 6 bases from J, with 12 bases in between. CDR1 and CDR2 (germline): MRHNA, SNTAGT. The CDR3: CASSVEGSSEAFF. DNA of the CDR3: TGTGCCAGCAGTGTCGAGGGATCTTCTGAAGCTTTCTTT.

The V call is TRBV2, the J call TRBJ2-2; D not resolved. Germline V gene data show CDR1 as SNHLY and CDR2 as FYNNEI. Trimming stripped 4 bases from V and 0 bases from J, with 12 bases between. The CDR3 sequence is 16 residues long. The CDR3 DNA reads TGTGCCAGCAGTGGGGCGGCTTCACCGAACACCGGGGAGCTGTTTTTT. Its protein product is CASSGAASPNTGELFF.

This clonotype came up many times. The V gene is TRBV7-2, the J gene TRBJ1-5; D is uncertain. Trimming removed 0 bases at V and 4 bases at J, with 4 bases between. Germline V gene sequence: CDR1 SGHTA, CDR2 FQGNSA. The CDR3 has 13 amino acids. This CDR3 is CASSLAANQPQHF. The CDR3 nucleotides are TGTGCCAGCAGCTTAGCGGCGAATCAGCCCCAGCATTTT.

This clonotype was picked up many times. The V gene is TRBV20-1, the J gene TRBJ2-1; D is unclear. V dropped 6 bases and J dropped 7 bases, with 10 bases sitting between them. Germline loops: CDR1 DFQATT, CDR2 SNEGSKA (reference sequence). This CDR3 region has 11 residues. The CDR3 sequence is CSAQGFNEQFF. The CDR3 DNA follows: TGCAGTGCCCAAGGGTTTAATGAGCAGTTCTTC.

This clonotype was seen repeatedly, ten times or more. The V and J genes are TRBV29-1 and TRBJ2-1, with 9 bases identical to TRBD2. The CDR3 loop spans 14 amino acids. Germline CDR1 is SQVTM and CDR2 is ANQGSEA. The junction had 4 bases not matched to a gene; V was cut back by 3 bases and J by 4 bases. For the CDR3, the DNA is TGCAGCGTTGAGGGACTAGCTAGATACAATGAGCAGTTCTTC. Its translation: CSVEGLARYNEQFF.

This clonotype was recorded at least ten times. The chain employs TRBV4-3 and TRBJ2-5; a weak D match, TRBD2 (6 bases). The V end was cut by 0 bases, the J end by 5 bases, with 16 bases between. CDR1 is LGHNA and CDR2 is YSLEER in the germline V gene. The CDR3 length is 16 residues. CDR3 DNA: TGCGCCAGCAGCCAAGAACCCAGGGTGGCGGGGGAGACCCAGTACTTC. As protein: CASSQEPRVAGETQYF.

The rearrangement uses TRBV30 and TRBJ1-1; 7 bases match TRBD1. Germline V gene data show CDR1 as GTSNPN and CDR2 as SVGIG (reference sequence). After removal of 2 bases from V and 4 bases from J, the junction contained 7 bases not matched to a gene. The CDR3 totals 14 residues. CDR3 region: CAWSPRTGPTEAFF. The CDR3 DNA reads as TGTGCCTGGAGTCCTCGGACAGGCCCCACTGAAGCTTTCTTT.